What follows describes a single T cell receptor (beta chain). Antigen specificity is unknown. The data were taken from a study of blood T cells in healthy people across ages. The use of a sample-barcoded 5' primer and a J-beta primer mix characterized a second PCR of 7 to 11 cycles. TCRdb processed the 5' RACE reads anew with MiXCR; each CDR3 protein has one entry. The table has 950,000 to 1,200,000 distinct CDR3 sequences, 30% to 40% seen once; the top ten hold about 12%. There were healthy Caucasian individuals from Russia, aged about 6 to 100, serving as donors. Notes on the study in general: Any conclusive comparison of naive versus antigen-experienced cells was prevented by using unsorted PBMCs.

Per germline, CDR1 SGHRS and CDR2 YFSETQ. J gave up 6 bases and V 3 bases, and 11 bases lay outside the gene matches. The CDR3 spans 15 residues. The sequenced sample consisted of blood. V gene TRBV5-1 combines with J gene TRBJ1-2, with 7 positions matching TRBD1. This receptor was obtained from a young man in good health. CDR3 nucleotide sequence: TGCGCCAGCAGCTCTTCCCGGGACAGCCTTGATGGCTACACCTTC. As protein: CASSSSRDSLDGYTF.